The T cell receptor (beta chain) under discussion was sequenced for a study of regulatory T cells in long-lasting Graves disease. Study context: Antithyroid drugs had been given to newly diagnosed Graves' patients for under 3 months.

Arm-PCR with iRepertoire HTBI primers amplified the CDR3 regions for these TCR beta libraries. TCRdb reprocessed the multiplex PCR reads via MiXCR and lists one record per CDR3 protein. The table has about 470,000 distinct CDR3 sequences, 14% to 15% seen once; the top ten hold around 15%. From germline, CDR1 is SGHAT and CDR2 FQNNGV. The CDR3 has 18 residues. The ends were cut back, 3 bases at V and 3 bases at J, with 24 bases in the middle. This clonotype was seen more than once but under ten times. The time point here: newly diagnosed GD, antithyroid drugs for less than 3 months. Generation of the TCR library employed RNA extracted from PBMCs. A further study also used this sample, focusing on T cells in Graves' hyperthyroidism and ophthalmopathy. From that paper: Clinical symptoms, serum thyroxine, TRAb, thyroid ultrasound and orbital computed tomography established diagnosis. Model output signaled ophthalmopathy a median approximately six months ahead of onset.

V gene TRBV11-2 combines with J gene TRBJ2-7; the D gene could be TRBD1 or TRBD2 (5 bases each). The sequences come from peripheral blood mononuclear cells (PBMCs), collected at new diagnosis, from a patient treated with antithyroid drugs. The TCR comes from a woman in her 30s with Graves disease. This CDR3 reads CASSFRPPRGSVGYEQYF. The CDR3 DNA follows: TGTGCCAGCAGCTTTAGGCCCCCTCGGGGCTCCGTCGGCTACGAGCAGTACTTC.